This T cell receptor (beta chain) came from a study of T-cell reconstitution after alpha-beta-depleted transplantation in children listed by TCRdb under 2016. Background for the entire study: Using TCR repertoire profiling, the study followed T-cell immune reconstitution in a quantitative way in children after TCRalphabeta/CD19-depleted allogeneic hematopoietic cell transplantation.

Library prep was done by PCR. Instrument on record: Illumina HiSeq 2500. TCR libraries were prepared with molecular barcoding, using unique molecular identifiers to normalize TCRbeta repertoire quantification. Clones were called with MiXCR by TCRdb after fastp trimmed the public reads at Q25, and only in-frame beta chains were retained. A single entry per CDR3 protein holds the most common genes and DNA from its merged rows. Within this sample are about 610,000 distinct CDR3 sequences, with about 10% of them counted one time only. Together, the top ten hold less than 4.5% of the sample. Including cysteine and phenylalanine, the CDR3 has 14 amino acids. The read is trimmed to its CDR3 DNA, 42 bases read in frame from base 1. The germline V gene sets CDR1 to MGHDK and CDR2 to SYGVNS. The V end loses 2 bases and the J end loses 4 bases, and a stretch of 11 bases separates them. Concerning this clonotype itself: The target of this receptor is not known. No base-level quality is on record; no much larger clone is a single base apart.

This sequence uses TRBV25-1 and TRBJ2-5, with TRBD1 perhaps the D gene, on 6 matching bases. The source was PBMCs from the stem cell graft donor, collected from the stem cell graft. This clonotype originated in a human donor who donated a stem cell graft to a child with acute myeloid leukemia. The CDR3 reads CASSEPGAGETQYF. The DNA sequence is as follows: TGTGCCAGCAGTGAACCAGGGGCTGGAGAGACCCAGTACTTC. Extended through the reference TRBV25-1 and TRBJ2-5 proteins, this CDR3 yields the full variable domain: EADIYQTPRYLVIGTGKKITLECSQTMGHDKMYWYQQDPGMELHLIHYSYGVNSTEKGDLSSESTVSRIRTEHFPLTLESARPSHTSQYLCASSEPGAGETQYFGPGTRLLVL.